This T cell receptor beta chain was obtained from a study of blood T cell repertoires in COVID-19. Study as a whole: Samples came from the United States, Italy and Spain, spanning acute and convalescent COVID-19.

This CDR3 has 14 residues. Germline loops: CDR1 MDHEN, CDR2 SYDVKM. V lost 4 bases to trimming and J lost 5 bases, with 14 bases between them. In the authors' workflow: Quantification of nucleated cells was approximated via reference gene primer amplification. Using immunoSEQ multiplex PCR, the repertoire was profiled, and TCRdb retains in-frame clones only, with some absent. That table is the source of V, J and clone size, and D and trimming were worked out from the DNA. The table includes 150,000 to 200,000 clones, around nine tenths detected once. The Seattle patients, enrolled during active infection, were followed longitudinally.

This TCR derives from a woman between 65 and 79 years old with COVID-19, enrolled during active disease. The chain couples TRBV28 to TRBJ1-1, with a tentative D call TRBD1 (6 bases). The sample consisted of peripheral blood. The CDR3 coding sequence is TGTGCCAGCAGTTCGCCGAACAGGGCTACTGAAGCTTTCTTT. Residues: CASSSPNRATEAFF. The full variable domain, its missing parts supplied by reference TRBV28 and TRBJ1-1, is DVKVTQSSRYLVKRTGEKVFLECVQDMDHENMFWYRQDPGLGLRLIYFSYDVKMKEKGDIPEGYSVSREKKERFSLILESASTNQTSMYLCASSSPNRATEAFFGQGTRLTVV.